The present entry profiles one T cell receptor beta chain with its context. The germline V gene encodes CDR1 LGHDT and CDR2 YNNKEL (reference sequence). The CDR3 spans 14 residues. Between the trimmed V and J ends, which lost 1 base and 7 bases, there was a span of 11 bases. These data come from a study of blood T cell repertoires in COVID-19. The wider study: In each case, the material was cDNA or gDNA derived from T cells, B-cell-depleted T cells, or PBMCs.

One Seattle source followed patients from active infection through their disease course. Per the authors' pipeline: Estimates of nucleated cell counts were drawn from the amplification of reference gene primers. The protocol was immunoSEQ multiplex PCR, while the TCRdb copy is restricted to in-frame clones and leaves out a portion. V and J calls and clone size are as listed in that table; D and trimming were resolved from the DNA. This sample has 190,000 or so clones, with approximately 78% found just once. Sequenced input: peripheral blood. This receptor was identified in a woman aged 80 or over with COVID-19, enrolled during active disease. The chain employs TRBV3-1 (or the pseudogene TRBV3-2) and TRBJ1-5, with D possibly TRBD1 on 5 matching bases. CDR3 sequence reads: CASSQVRGGQPQHF. The CDR3 DNA reads TGTGCCAGCAGCCAAGTAAGGGGAGGGCAGCCCCAGCATTTT.